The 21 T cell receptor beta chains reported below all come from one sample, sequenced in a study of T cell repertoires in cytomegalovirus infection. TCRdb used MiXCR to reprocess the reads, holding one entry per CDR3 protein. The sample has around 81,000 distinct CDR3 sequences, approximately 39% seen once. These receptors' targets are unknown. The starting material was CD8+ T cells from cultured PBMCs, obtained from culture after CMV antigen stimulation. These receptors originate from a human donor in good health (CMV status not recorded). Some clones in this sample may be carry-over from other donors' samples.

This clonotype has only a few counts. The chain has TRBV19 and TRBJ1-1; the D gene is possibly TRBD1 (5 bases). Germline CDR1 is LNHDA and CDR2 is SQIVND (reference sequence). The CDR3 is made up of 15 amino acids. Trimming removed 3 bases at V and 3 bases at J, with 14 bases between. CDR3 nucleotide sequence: TGTGCCAGTAGTATCTCGTCGGGAGGGGACACTGAAGCTTTCTTT. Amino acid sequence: CASSISSGGDTEAFF.

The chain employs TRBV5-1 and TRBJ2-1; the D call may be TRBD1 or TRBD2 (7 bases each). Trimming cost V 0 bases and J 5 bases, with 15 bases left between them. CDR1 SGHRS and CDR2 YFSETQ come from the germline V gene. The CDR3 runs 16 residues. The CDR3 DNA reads TGCGCCAGCAGCTTGGGGGACAGTGGGACTAACAATGAGCAGTTCTTC. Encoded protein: CASSLGDSGTNNEQFF.

The CDR3 bases are TGTGCCAGCAGCTTCCGCCCGCGAGAGGATGAGCAGTTCTTC. It specifies CASSFRPREDEQFF. The chain joins TRBV11-2 to TRBJ2-1; unclear D gene. Per germline, CDR1 SGHAT and CDR2 FQNNGV. With 3 bases removed from V and 8 bases from J, the gap between germline ends came to 14 bases. The CDR3 spans 14 residues.

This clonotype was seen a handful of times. In nucleotides, the CDR3 is TGTGCCAGCAGCTTAATGGCGTGGGGGTCTTTGGTGACCCAGTACTTC. It encodes CASSLMAWGSLVTQYF. The V gene is TRBV7-4, the J gene TRBJ2-5; D is perhaps TRBD1 or TRBD2 (5 bases each). CDR3 length: 16 amino acids. The ends were cut back, 2 bases at V and 7 bases at J, with 20 bases in the middle. Germline CDR1 and CDR2: SGHVT and SQSDAQ.

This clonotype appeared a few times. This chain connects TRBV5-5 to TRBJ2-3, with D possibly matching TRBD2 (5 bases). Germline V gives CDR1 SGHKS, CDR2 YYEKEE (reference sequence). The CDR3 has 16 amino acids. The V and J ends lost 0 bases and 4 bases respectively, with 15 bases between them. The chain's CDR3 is CASSLVVEVGSDTQYF. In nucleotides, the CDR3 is TGTGCCAGCAGCTTGGTCGTGGAGGTCGGTTCAGATACGCAGTATTTT.

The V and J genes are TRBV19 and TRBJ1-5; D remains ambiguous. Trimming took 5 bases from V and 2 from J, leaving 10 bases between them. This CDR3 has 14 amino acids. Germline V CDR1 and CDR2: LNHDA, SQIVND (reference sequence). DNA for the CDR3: TGTGCCAGTAGTTTCGGGGTCCGCAATCAGCCCCAGCATTTT. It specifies CASSFGVRNQPQHF. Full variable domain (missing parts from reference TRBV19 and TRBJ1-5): DGGITQSPKYLFRKEGQNVTLSCEQNLNHDAMYWYRQDPGQGLRLIYYSQIVNDFQKGDIAEGYSVSREKKESFPLTVTSAQKNPTAFYLCASSFGVRNQPQHFGDGTRLSIL.

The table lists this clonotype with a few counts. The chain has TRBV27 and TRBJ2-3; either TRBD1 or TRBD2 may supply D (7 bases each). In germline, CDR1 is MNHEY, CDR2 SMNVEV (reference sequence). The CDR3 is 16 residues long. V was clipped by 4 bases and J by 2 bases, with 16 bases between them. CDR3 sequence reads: CASSSPGGGDTDTQYF. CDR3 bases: TGTGCCAGCAGTTCCCCAGGGGGAGGGGACACAGATACGCAGTATTTT.

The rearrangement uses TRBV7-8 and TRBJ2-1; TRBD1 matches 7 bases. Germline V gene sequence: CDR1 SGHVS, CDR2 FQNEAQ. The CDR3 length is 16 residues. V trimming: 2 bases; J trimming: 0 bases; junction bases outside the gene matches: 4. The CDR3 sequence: CASSLRGPGSYNEQFF. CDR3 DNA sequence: TGTGCCAGCAGCTTAAGGGGGCCGGGCTCCTACAATGAGCAGTTCTTC.

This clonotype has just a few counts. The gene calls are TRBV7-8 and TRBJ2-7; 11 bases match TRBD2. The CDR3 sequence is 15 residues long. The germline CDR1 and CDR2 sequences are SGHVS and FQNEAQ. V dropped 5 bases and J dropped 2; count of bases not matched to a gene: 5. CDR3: CASSQELAGAYEQYF. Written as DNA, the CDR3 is TGTGCCAGCAGCCAAGAACTAGCGGGGGCCTACGAGCAGTACTTC. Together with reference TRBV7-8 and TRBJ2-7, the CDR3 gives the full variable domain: GAGVSQSPRYKVAKRGQDVALRCDPISGHVSLFWYQQALGQGPEFLTYFQNEAQLDKSGLPSDRFFAERPEGSVSTLKIQRTQQEDSAVYLCASSQELAGAYEQYFGPGTRLTVT.

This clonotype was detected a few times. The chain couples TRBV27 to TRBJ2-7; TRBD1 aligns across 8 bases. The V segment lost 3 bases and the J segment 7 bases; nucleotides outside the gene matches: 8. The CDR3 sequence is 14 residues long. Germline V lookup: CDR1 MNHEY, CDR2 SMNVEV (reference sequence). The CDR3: CASSFGQGAREQYF. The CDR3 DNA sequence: TGTGCCAGCAGTTTTGGGCAGGGGGCGAGGGAGCAGTACTTC.

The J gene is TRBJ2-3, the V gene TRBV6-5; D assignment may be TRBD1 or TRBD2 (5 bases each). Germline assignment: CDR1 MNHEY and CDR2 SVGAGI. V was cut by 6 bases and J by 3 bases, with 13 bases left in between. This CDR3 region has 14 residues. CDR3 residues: CASSLIRETDTQYF. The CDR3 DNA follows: TGTGCCAGCAGCCTTATCAGGGAGACAGATACGCAGTATTTT.

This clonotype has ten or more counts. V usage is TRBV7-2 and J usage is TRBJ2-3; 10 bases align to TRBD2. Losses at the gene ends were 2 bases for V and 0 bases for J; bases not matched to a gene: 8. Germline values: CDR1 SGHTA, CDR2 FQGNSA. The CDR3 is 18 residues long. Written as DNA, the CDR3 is TGTGCCAGCAGCTTAAATAGCGGGGGGCGAACTAGCACAGATACGCAGTATTTT. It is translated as CASSLNSGGRTSTDTQYF.

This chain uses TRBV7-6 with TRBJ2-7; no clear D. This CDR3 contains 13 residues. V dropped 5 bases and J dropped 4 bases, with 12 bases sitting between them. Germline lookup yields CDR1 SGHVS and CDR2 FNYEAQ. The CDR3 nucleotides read TGTGCCAGCAGCCACGCTCGACTGTACGAGCAGTACTTC. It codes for CASSHARLYEQYF.

CDR3 bases: TGTGCCAGCAGCTTAGTACAGAGCTACGAGCAGTACTTC. Amino acids: CASSLVQSYEQYF. The V gene is TRBV7-6, the J gene TRBJ2-7; D not resolved. The length of the CDR3 is 13 residues. Per the germline V gene, CDR1 is SGHVS and CDR2 is FNYEAQ. The V and J ends lost 1 base and 3 bases respectively, with 7 bases between them.

In DNA, the CDR3 is TGCGCCAGCAGCCAATTGGACCTCCCGAACACCGGGGAGCTGTTTTTT. Translated: CASSQLDLPNTGELFF. The J gene is TRBJ2-2, the V gene TRBV4-3; D is unclear. The CDR3 has 16 residues. Germline CDR1 LGHNA, CDR2 YSLEER. V was trimmed by 2 bases and J by 0 bases, leaving 10 bases between them.

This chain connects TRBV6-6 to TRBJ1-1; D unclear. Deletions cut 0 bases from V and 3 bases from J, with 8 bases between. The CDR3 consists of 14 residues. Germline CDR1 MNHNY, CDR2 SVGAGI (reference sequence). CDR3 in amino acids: CASSYSKGHTEAFF. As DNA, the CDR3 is TGTGCCAGCAGTTACTCGAAGGGTCACACTGAAGCTTTCTTT.

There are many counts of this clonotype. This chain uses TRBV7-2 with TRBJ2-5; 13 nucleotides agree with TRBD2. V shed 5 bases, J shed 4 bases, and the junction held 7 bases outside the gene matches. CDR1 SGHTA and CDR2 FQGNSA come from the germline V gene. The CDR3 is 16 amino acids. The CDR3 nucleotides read TGTGCCAGCAGCCCTGGACTAGCGGGGGTCGCAGAGACCCAGTACTTC. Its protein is CASSPGLAGVAETQYF.

The CDR3 DNA follows: TGTGCCAGCAGCCCTTGGAGGGGTGACAATCAGCCCCAGCATTTT. Its protein product is CASSPWRGDNQPQHF. The chain joins TRBV27 to TRBJ1-5; perhaps TRBD1 as D (5 bases). The CDR3 totals 15 residues. Germline V gene lookup returns CDR1 MNHEY and CDR2 SMNVEV (reference sequence). V was shortened by 6 bases and J by 3 bases, with 15 bases between the two germline ends.

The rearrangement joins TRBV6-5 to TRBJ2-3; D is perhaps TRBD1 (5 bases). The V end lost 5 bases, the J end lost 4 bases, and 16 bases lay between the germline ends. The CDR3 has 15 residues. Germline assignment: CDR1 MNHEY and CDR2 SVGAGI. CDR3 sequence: CASSPYVDSSDTQYF. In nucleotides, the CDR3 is TGTGCCAGCAGTCCCTACGTCGACAGTTCAGATACGCAGTATTTT.

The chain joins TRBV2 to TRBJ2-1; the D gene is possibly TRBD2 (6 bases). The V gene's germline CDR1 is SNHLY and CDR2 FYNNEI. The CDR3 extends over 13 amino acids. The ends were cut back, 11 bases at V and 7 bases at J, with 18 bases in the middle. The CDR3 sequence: CALLPSADNEQFF. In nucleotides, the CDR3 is TGTGCCCTCCTCCCTAGCGCAGATAATGAGCAGTTCTTC.

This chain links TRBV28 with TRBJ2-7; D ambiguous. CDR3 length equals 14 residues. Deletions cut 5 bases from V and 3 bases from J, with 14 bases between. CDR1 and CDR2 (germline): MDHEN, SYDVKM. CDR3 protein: CASSPNSDLYEQYF. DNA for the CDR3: TGTGCCAGCAGTCCCAATTCGGACCTCTACGAGCAGTACTTC. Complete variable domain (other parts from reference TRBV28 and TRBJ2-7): DVKVTQSSRYLVKRTGEKVFLECVQDMDHENMFWYRQDPGLGLRLIYFSYDVKMKEKGDIPEGYSVSREKKERFSLILESASTNQTSMYLCASSPNSDLYEQYFGPGTRLTVT.